This T cell receptor beta chain was identified in a study of cytomegalovirus exposure and HLA in healthy donors. Study-wide results and caveats: Later findings reportedly placed an Asian-associated ancestry cluster below the approximately 630-donor mean for N-insertions. In a later analysis, TCR association rates varied by HLA locus: DRB1 most, HLA-C fewest. More clonal expansion characterized HLA-associated TCR beta chains than equally common others in a later analysis. Cytomegalovirus status was reportedly diagnosed by the classifier with high specificity and sensitivity.

The PCR was carried out with 60 Vbeta primers and 13 Jbeta primers. The repertoire was sequenced with immunoSEQ multiplex PCR; TCRdb's copy has only in-frame clones and lacks some. The table records about 120,000 clones, approximately 75% of them present only once. Germline V gene sequence: CDR1 SGHTA, CDR2 FQGNSA. V lost 5 bases to trimming and J lost 3 bases, with 11 bases between them. This CDR3 is built from 13 residues. A remark on this clone: Antigen unknown.

Sequenced: PBMCs. This chain uses TRBV7-2 with TRBJ2-7, with a possible D match to TRBD2 (5 bases). This receptor was identified in a woman aged 45 to 65 in good health and CMV-seronegative. The CDR3: CASSAGLNYEQYF. DNA of the CDR3: TGTGCCAGCAGCGCAGGACTGAACTACGAGCAGTACTTC.